This T cell receptor beta chain was sequenced during a study of CD8+ T cells in alopecia areata (dated by TCRdb to 2016 to 2019). At the level of the whole study: Treated patients were enrolled in an open-label pilot trial of oral tofacitinib, 5 to 10 mg twice daily, for moderate-to-severe alopecia areata. For the treated patients, the SALT score, which quantifies what percentage of scalp surface area is affected, served as the measure of disease severity. Biopsies were taken from tofacitinib-treated patients at baseline and again at 4 and 24 weeks into treatment, and several of those patients also had a later scalp biopsy. Patients stayed on tofacitinib for 6 to 18 months and then had 6 months of follow-up off drug so that delayed response and recurrence could be assessed. High-throughput TCRbeta sequencing was used to examine T cell clonal expansion in alopecia areata in both the C3H/HeJ mouse model and human patients. Clonality in the scalp was compared among normal scalp (n=4), patchy alopecia areata scalp (n=8), and alopecia totalis/universalis scalp (n=8). immunoSEQ multiplex PCR using 35 Vbeta forward primers and 13 Jbeta reverse primers was used to amplify TCRbeta CDR3 regions. The RNA source kit depended on sample type: the PAXgene miRNA kit for fixed scalp, the miRNeasy kit for PBMCs, and the RNeasy kit for mouse skin. On the human side, TCRbeta sequencing was run on scalp tissue and on sorted CD4+ and CD8+ peripheral blood T cells from healthy controls and from alopecia areata patients with either patchy or totalis/universalis disease. Points the paper makes about the study in general: Because the treated cohort was small and had just a single nonresponder, larger studies are needed to establish links between baseline CD8+ expansion and response. Tofacitinib significantly lowered scalp clonality and the number of expanded CD8+ clones among the top 100 scalp clones. Unlike mouse skin, where gammadelta T cells dominate, normal human skin contains resident alphabeta T cells that get sequenced too, which complicates analysis of the scalp TCR repertoire. Compared with mice, TCR sequences shared between patients were less clear, possibly partly because of HLA diversity across the patient population. Compared with normal scalp, lesional scalp had higher clonality and more expanded CD8+ clones, particularly in alopecia totalis/universalis, a pattern that suggests antigenic drive. Many expanded lesional clones were found to persist in scalp and blood during tofacitinib treatment, and relapse after treatment cessation may be partly explained by this persistence.

Receptors were amplified or captured by the immunoSEQ multiplex PCR assay. RNA was extracted from all samples and reverse transcribed into cDNA as template for TCR sequencing. First-strand cDNA was synthesized with SuperScript III using a 2:1 mix of oligo-dT and random hexamers. A synthetic immune receptor repertoire was used to measure amplification bias, and any remaining bias was corrected computationally. Processing in the source paper ran as follows. Raw reads were preprocessed to remove errors, and CDR3 was defined according to IMGT conventions as the region from the conserved cysteine to phenylalanine. Clonality was computed as 1 minus the Shannon entropy, with the entropy normalized by log2 of the number of productive unique TCRs. Whether scalp clones were CD4 or CD8 was inferred by matching scalp TCRbeta sequences against CD4 and CD8 repertoires sorted from blood. Imported from immuneACCESS, the table was reduced by TCRdb to in-frame sequences with V and J called. These copies leave out some clones; in studies compared against another copy, an unresolved V gene accounts for under half, and the cause of the remainder is not known. That table supplies the V and J calls and clone size; D and trimming were determined from the DNA. Counted in this sample were fewer than 250,000 clones; more than 30% of them appeared once. The top ten constitute roughly 0.45% of the sample.

A word on this clone: This clone's antigen is unknown. Base qualities are not at hand, and no much larger clone is one base apart.

The treatment or condition label of this sample denotes: oral pan-JAK inhibitor, 5-10 mg twice daily. Lesional scalp punch biopsies and peripheral blood were collected from alopecia areata patients. PBMCs were separated by density centrifugation and stained for CD3, CD4 and CD8, after which CD4+ and CD8+ T cells were sorted on a FACSAria. This sample comprised CD4+ T cells sorted from blood, obtained at roughly week 30, from a patient treated with tofacitinib. This TCR was sampled from a human donor with alopecia areata.

The DNA sequence is as follows: TGCGCCAGCAGCTTAACGACAGGGCGGCCGGAGACCCAGTACTTC. Translated, it gives CASSLTTGRPETQYF. The rearrangement combines TRBV5-1 with TRBJ2-5, and 7 junctional nucleotides match TRBD1. CDR1 SGHRS and CDR2 YFSETQ are derived from the germline V gene. V is pruned by 2 bases and J by 5 bases, leaving 9 bases of the junction without a gene match. From cysteine to phenylalanine, the CDR3 is 15 amino acids long. Only the CDR3 portion is preserved as DNA: 45 bases, with reading frame beginning at the first base.